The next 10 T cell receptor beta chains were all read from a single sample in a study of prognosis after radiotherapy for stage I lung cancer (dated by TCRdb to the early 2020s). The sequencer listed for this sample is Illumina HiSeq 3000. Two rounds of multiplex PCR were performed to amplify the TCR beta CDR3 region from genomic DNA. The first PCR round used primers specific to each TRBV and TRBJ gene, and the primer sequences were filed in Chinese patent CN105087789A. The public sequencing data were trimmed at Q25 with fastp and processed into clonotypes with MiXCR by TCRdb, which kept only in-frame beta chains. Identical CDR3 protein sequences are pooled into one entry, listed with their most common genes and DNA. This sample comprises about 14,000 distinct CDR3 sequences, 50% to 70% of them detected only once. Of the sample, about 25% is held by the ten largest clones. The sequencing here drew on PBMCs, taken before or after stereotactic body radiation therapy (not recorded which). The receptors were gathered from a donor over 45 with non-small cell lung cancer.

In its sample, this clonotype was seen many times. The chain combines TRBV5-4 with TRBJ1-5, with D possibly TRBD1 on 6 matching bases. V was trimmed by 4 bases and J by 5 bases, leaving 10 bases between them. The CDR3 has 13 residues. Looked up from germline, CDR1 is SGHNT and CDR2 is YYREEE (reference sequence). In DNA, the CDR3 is TGTGCCAGCAGCGGGGGGCGCGATCAGCCCCAGCATTTT. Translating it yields CASSGGRDQPQHF.

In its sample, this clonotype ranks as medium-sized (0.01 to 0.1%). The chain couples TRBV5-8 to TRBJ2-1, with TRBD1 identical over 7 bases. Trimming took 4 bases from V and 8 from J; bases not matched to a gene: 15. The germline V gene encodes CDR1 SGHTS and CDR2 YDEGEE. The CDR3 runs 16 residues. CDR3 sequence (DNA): TGTGCCAGCAGCCGCGGACAGGCGGGCGAGGCGGATGAGCAGTTCTTC. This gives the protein CASSRGQAGEADEQFF.

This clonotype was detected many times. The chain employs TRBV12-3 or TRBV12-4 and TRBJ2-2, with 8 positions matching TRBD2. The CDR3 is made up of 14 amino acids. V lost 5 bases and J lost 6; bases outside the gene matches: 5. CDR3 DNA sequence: TGTGCCAGCAGTACTAGCGGTAGGGCCGGGGAGCTGTTTTTT. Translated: CASSTSGRAGELFF.

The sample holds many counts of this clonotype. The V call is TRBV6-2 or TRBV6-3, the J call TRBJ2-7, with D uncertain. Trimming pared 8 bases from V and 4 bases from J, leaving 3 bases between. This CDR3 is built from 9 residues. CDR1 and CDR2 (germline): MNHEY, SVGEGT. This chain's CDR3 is CASGYEQYF. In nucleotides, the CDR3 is TGTGCCAGCGGGTACGAGCAGTACTTC.

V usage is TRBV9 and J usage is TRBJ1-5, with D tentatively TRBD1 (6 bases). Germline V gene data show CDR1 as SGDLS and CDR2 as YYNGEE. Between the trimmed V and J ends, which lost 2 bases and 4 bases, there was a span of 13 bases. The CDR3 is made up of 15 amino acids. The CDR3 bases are TGTGCCAGCAGCGTGGGACATTGTGGAAATCAGCCCCAGCATTTT. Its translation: CASSVGHCGNQPQHF.

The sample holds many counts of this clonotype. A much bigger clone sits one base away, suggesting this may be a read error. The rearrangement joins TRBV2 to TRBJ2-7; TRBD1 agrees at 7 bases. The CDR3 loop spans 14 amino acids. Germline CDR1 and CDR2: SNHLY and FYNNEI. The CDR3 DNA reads TGTGCCAGCAGTGGGGACAGTCGTACCTACGAGCAGTGCTTC. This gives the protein CASSGDSRTYEQCF.

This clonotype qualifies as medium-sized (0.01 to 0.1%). The CDR3 DNA is TGTGCCAGCAGCTTAGGCAGGAGTGCTAGCGGAGACAAAAACATTCAGTACTTC. Its translation is CASSLGRSASGDKNIQYF. The chain employs TRBV11-3 and TRBJ2-4; 7 positions agree with TRBD2. The V gene's germline CDR1 is SGHNT and CDR2 YENEEA. The CDR3 loop spans 18 amino acids. Trimming removed 1 base from V and 3 bases from J; junction bases left unmatched: 12.

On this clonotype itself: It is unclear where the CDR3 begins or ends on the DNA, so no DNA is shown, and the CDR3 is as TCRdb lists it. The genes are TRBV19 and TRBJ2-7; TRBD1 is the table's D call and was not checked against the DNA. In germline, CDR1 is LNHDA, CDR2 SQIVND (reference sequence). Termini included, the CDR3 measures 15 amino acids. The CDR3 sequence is CASSVAGGAGYDHYF.

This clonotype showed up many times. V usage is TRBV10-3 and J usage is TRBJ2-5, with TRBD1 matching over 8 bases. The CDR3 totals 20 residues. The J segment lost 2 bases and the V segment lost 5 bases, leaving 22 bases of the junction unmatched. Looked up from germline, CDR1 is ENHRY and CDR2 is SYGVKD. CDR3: CAISTGPSRGRTGHQETQYF. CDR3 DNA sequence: TGTGCCATCAGTACCGGGCCTAGCAGGGGGCGGACGGGGCATCAAGAGACCCAGTACTTC.

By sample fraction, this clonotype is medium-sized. CDR3 sequence: CASSPDQNTDTQYF. In nucleotides, the CDR3 is TGTGCCAGCAGCCCAGACCAGAACACAGATACGCAGTATTTT. The rearrangement joins TRBV7-9 to TRBJ2-3; D ambiguous. The germline V gene has CDR1 SEHNR and CDR2 FQNEAQ (reference sequence). This CDR3 contains 14 residues. Trimming stripped 5 bases from V and 2 bases from J, with 11 bases between.